This T cell receptor (beta chain) was identified in a study of T cell responses to AZD1222 COVID-19 vaccine. Whole-study context: Pooled samples include second doses given at about 4 or 12 weeks. Notes on the study in general: An increase in Spike-specific TCR breadth and depth was observed after two AZD1222 doses. The span of vaccine-associated CD4 TCRs extended across spike, with dominance at 160-218 and 743-854. Females outnumbered males among donors, who were mostly white British; clonal diversity was possibly underestimated.

Germline CDR1 LNHDA, CDR2 SQIVND (reference sequence). V shed 6 bases, J shed 2 bases, and the junction held 4 bases outside the gene matches. There are 15 residues in the CDR3. With respect to this clone: The antigen remains undetermined.

TCRdb keeps only in-frame clones here, not all; method: immunoSEQ multiplex PCR. Altogether approximately 120,000 clones are present, approximately 90% being singletons, with the ten largest covering about 7%. The specimen was peripheral blood, collected on day 0 of AZD1222 vaccination. The receptor's source is an adult in good health. The gene calls are TRBV19 and TRBJ1-6, with TRBD1 matching over 7 bases. The DNA of the CDR3 is TGTGCCAGTAGAGACAGGGAGGCCTATAATTCACCCCTCCACTTT. It specifies CASRDREAYNSPLHF.